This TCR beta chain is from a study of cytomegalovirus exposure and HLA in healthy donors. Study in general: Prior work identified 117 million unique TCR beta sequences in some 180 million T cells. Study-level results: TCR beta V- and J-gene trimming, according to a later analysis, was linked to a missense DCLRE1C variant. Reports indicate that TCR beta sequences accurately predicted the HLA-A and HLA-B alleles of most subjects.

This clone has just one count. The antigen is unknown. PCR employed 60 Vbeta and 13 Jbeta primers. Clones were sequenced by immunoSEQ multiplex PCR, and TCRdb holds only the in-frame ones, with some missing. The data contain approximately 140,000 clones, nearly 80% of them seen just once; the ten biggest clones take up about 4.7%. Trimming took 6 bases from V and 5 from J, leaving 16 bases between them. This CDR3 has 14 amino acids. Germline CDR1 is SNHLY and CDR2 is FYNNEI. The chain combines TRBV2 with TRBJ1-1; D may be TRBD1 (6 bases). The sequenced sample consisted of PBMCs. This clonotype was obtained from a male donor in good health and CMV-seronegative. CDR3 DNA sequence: TGTGCCAGCAGCCCTACAGGGCCGGGGACTGAAGCTTTCTTT. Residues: CASSPTGPGTEAFF.